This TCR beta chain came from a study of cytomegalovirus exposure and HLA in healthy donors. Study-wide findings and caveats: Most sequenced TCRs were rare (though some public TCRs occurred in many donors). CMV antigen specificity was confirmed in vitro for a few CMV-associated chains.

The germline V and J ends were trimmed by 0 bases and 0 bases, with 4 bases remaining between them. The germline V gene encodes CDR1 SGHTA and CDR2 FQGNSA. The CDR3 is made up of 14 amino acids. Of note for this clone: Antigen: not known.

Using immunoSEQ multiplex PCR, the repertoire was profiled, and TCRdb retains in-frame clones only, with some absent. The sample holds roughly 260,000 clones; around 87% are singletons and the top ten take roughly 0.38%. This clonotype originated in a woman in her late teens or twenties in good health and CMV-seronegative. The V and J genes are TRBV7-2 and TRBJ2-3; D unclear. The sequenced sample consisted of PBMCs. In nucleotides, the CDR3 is TGTGCCAGCAGCTTAGCGCAGAGCACAGATACGCAGTATTTT. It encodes CASSLAQSTDTQYF.